The 15 T cell receptor beta chains presented below share a single source sample, sequenced in a study of cytomegalovirus exposure and HLA in healthy donors. The table came from immunoSEQ multiplex PCR; TCRdb's copy has only in-frame clones and leaves some out. The table includes fewer than 95,000 clones, less than 95% detected once. Specimen: PBMCs. The receptors come from a woman between 18 and 29 years old in good health and CMV-seronegative.

On this clone itself: An end of the junction differs from the germline gene, which may be a read error. V is TRBV6-5 and J is TRBJ2-7; D is possibly TRBD1 (5 bases). CDR3 length: 12 residues. In germline, CDR1 is MNHEY, CDR2 SVGAGI. CDR3 amino acids: CASSPQGYPFSF. CDR3 nucleotide sequence: TGTGCCAGCAGTCCCCAGGGTTATCCCTTTTCCTTC.

The chain uses TRBV7-2 and TRBJ2-3; TRBD2 agrees at 8 bases. The ends lost 2 bases at V and 6 bases at J; junction bases unmatched: 4. This CDR3 is built from 14 residues. Germline CDR1 and CDR2: SGHTA and FQGNSA. In DNA, the CDR3 is TGTGCCAGCAGCTTATTCGGGGGGGTGGATACGCAGTATTTT. Protein: CASSLFGGVDTQYF.

The gene calls are TRBV11-3 and TRBJ2-1, with 14 positions matching TRBD2. This CDR3 has 18 amino acids. Germline assignment: CDR1 SGHNT and CDR2 YENEEA. The V segment lost 1 base and the J segment 4 bases; nucleotides outside the gene matches: 6. The CDR3 reads CASSLGLTSGGAYNEQFF. For the CDR3, the DNA is TGTGCCAGCAGCTTAGGCTTGACTAGCGGGGGGGCATACAATGAGCAGTTCTTC.

The chain joins TRBV21-1 to TRBJ1-1. TRBV21-1 is a listed pseudogene. CDR3 size: 14 residues. The CDR3 DNA follows: TGTGCCAGCAGCAAAGTCGGGGGGATAACTGAAGCTTTCTTT. Translated, it gives CASSKVGGITEAFF.

Regarding this clone: Other DNA sequences in this sample translate to the same CDR3. The CDR3 region has the DNA TGTGCCAGCAGCGTCCCGTCAGGCACCCAGTTCTTC. This encodes CASSVPSGTQFF. This rearrangement joins TRBV9 to TRBJ2-1; no definite D call. The CDR3 has 12 amino acids. Looked up from germline, CDR1 is SGDLS and CDR2 is YYNGEE. V dropped 2 bases and J dropped 13 bases, with 13 bases sitting between them.

The V call is TRBV18, the J call TRBJ2-4; D gene unclear. This CDR3 spans 14 amino acids. Trimming took 3 bases from V and 3 from J, leaving 9 bases between them. Germline V gene lookup returns CDR1 KGHSH and CDR2 LQKENI. The CDR3 loop is CASSPLEDKNIQYF. The CDR3 DNA reads as TGTGCCAGCTCACCCCTAGAGGACAAAAACATTCAGTACTTC.

This chain joins TRBV6-5 and TRBJ1-2, with 8 bases matching TRBD1. Germline assignment: CDR1 MNHEY and CDR2 SVGAGI. V shed 0 bases and J 7 bases; nucleotides not matched to a gene: 7. There are 15 residues in the CDR3. The CDR3 sequence: CASSYSPQGAGGYTF. CDR3 bases: TGTGCCAGCAGTTACTCGCCGCAGGGGGCAGGTGGCTACACCTTC.

The chain has TRBV5-1 and TRBJ2-3; no definite D call. The CDR3 runs to 15 residues. The V gene's germline CDR1 is SGHRS and CDR2 YFSETQ. V lost 0 bases to trimming and J lost 2 bases, with 10 bases between them. This CDR3 reads CASSLEWPNTDTQYF. The CDR3 DNA follows: TGCGCCAGCAGCTTGGAGTGGCCCAACACAGATACGCAGTATTTT.

The table lists this clone with a count of one. The gene calls are TRBV5-1 and TRBJ2-2, with TRBD1 identical over 10 bases. The CDR3 has 18 amino acids. V lost 0 bases and J lost 0; bases outside the gene matches: 5. CDR1 is SGHRS and CDR2 is YFSETQ in the germline V gene. The CDR3 sequence is CASSLGGQGRSNTGELFF. The CDR3, as DNA: TGCGCCAGCAGCTTGGGGGGACAGGGGCGATCGAACACCGGGGAGCTGTTTTTT.

The rearrangement joins TRBV5-1 to TRBJ2-7; tentative D call: TRBD2 (6 bases). V was pared by 1 base and J by 5 bases, with 19 bases between. The V gene's germline CDR1 is SGHRS and CDR2 YFSETQ. The length of the CDR3 is 16 residues. As DNA, the CDR3 is TGCGCCAGCAGCTTGAGTTTAGCGGACCCGCGGAACGAGCAGTACTTC. Its translation is CASSLSLADPRNEQYF.

The genes are TRBV7-9 and TRBJ1-1; a possible D gene is TRBD1 (6 bases). The germline gives CDR1 SEHNR, CDR2 FQNEAQ (reference sequence). V lost 2 bases and J 6 bases, leaving 16 bases between the germline ends. The CDR3 covers 15 residues. This CDR3 is CASSLWGPIGAEAFF. CDR3 DNA: TGTGCCAGCAGCTTATGGGGGCCAATCGGCGCTGAAGCTTTCTTT.

The chain recombines TRBV4-2 with TRBJ1-2; 8 bases are a match to TRBD1. The germline gives CDR1 LGHNA, CDR2 YNFKEQ. J lost 6 bases, V lost 1 base, and 7 bases had no gene match. The CDR3 sequence is 15 residues long. CDR3 DNA: TGTGCCAGCAGCCAAGGTATGGACAGGGCCAATGGCTACACCTTC. It encodes CASSQGMDRANGYTF.

The genes are TRBV7-9 and TRBJ1-3; D possibly corresponds to TRBD1 (6 bases). Germline V gives CDR1 SEHNR, CDR2 FQNEAQ (reference sequence). The V end lost 5 bases, the J end lost 4 bases, and 9 bases lay between the germline ends. This CDR3 spans 13 amino acids. The CDR3 sequence: CASSRGTGNTIYF. Written as DNA, the CDR3 is TGTGCCAGCAGCCGAGGGACAGGAAACACCATATATTTT.

The CDR3 spells CASTTTGQSITEAFF. The CDR3 DNA follows: TGTGCCAGCACCACCACGGGACAGTCGATCACTGAAGCTTTCTTT. This chain links TRBV27 with TRBJ1-1; 7 nucleotides agree with TRBD1. V was pared by 7 bases and J by 4 bases, with 12 bases of the junction left unmatched. The CDR3 contains 15 residues. Germline values: CDR1 MNHEY, CDR2 SMNVEV (reference sequence).

This clone was seen only a few times. The gene calls are TRBV7-2 and TRBJ2-5, with TRBD2 identical over 10 bases. CDR3 length equals 15 residues. The V segment lost 2 bases and the J segment 1 base; nucleotides outside the gene matches: 1. Germline V gene lookup returns CDR1 SGHTA and CDR2 FQGNSA. Here the CDR3 DNA reads TGTGCCAGCAGCTTAACTAGCGGGGTCCAAGAGACCCAGTACTTC. This sequence encodes CASSLTSGVQETQYF.